This T cell receptor beta chain was documented in a study of OX40 agonist ivuxolimab in advanced cancers. The data were produced by immunoSEQ multiplex PCR, yet TCRdb's version contains in-frame clones alone and is incomplete. The data contain some 100,000 clones, approximately 94% of them seen just once; the ten biggest clones take up about 2.6%. The length of the CDR3 is 18 residues. The trim removed 5 bases at V and 4 bases at J, leaving 16 bases unmatched. Germline CDR1 reads SEHNR; CDR2 reads FQNEAQ (reference sequence). V gene TRBV7-9 combines with J gene TRBJ2-7; 11 nucleotides match TRBD2. The sequencing used CD4+ or CD8+ T cells sorted from blood, collected in a trial of the OX40 agonist ivuxolimab. The sequence derives from an adult with an advanced solid tumor such as melanoma, head and neck, liver or kidney cancer. DNA for the CDR3: TGTGCCAGCAGCCAATTCCCCTTACTAGCGGGAGTTGGGTACGAGCAGTACTTC. This sequence encodes CASSQFPLLAGVGYEQYF.